This T cell receptor beta chain is drawn from a study of cytomegalovirus exposure and HLA in healthy donors (dated by TCRdb to about 2017). With respect to the entire study: According to a later analysis, the 120 or so validation repertoires were produced on the same platform as the approximately 620 repertoires of the first cohort. Along with the roughly 700-subject first cohort, a separate validation cohort of some 130 different subjects was used. The study was designed to test whether signatures of past pathogen exposure could be identified by cataloging public T cell receptors. To predict cytomegalovirus infection status, the study brought together high-throughput TCR immunosequencing, statistical association of individual TCRs with disease status, and machine learning. Overall study outcomes, separate from this receptor: All 120 or so repertoires were used to score co-occurrence in the validation cohort in a later analysis, because that analysis had no HLA typing for the cohort. A total of 150 or so TCR beta chains were listed by the study as associated with cytomegalovirus. Cytomegalovirus status was reported to be diagnosed by the classifier with high specificity and sensitivity in both the original and validation cohorts. According to the authors, the approach could potentially be generalized to other disease states and immunological phenotypes. A few of the identified cytomegalovirus-associated TCR beta chains were confirmed in vitro to be specific for cytomegalovirus antigens. Of the cluster scores, 94% were above 0 in a later analysis, which found that TCRs clustered in the first cohort also tended to co-occur in the 110 or so validation repertoires. Most TCR sequences were observed very rarely across donors, whereas some public TCRs were present in many individuals.

Separate from the approximately 670-subject first cohort, the validation cohort of 120 subjects was the group to which the donors belonged. In regard to this clone: The antigen it recognizes is unknown. No much larger clone exists at a distance of one base, and base qualities are not known.

The method was the immunoSEQ multiplex PCR assay. As for how the authors treated the data: A statistical classification framework was built for diagnosing cytomegalovirus status from the catalog of TCR beta chain sequences. TCRdb carries this immuneACCESS record with in-frame sequences only. Its versions omit some clonotypes, under half of them owing to an unresolved V gene in the studies checked, with the rest unexplained. Clonal size and the V and J genes are those of that table, whereas D and trimming came from the DNA. A total of some 150,000 clones appear in this sample, roughly nine tenths of them only once. 2.5% to 4% of the sample belongs to the ten largest clones. For CDR1 and CDR2, the germline V gene (reference sequence) lists SEHNR and FQNEAQ. The CDR3 contains 15 residues, cysteine and phenylalanine counted. The sequence is cut down to CDR3 DNA, 45 bases in frame from base 1. Trimming removed 1 base from V and 3 bases from J; the gene matches leave 2 bases unexplained.

The sample comprised PBMCs. The V and J segments used are TRBV7-9 and TRBJ2-5, with 10 middle bases fitting TRBD1. The receptor comes from a young woman in good health and CMV-seropositive. The base sequence is TGTGCCAGCAGCTTAGGTGGGACAGGGGAAGAGACCCAGTACTTC. It is translated as CASSLGGTGEETQYF.